The present T cell receptor beta chain was sequenced within a study of radiotherapy plus CTLA-4 blockade in lung cancer. Study in general: Among enrolled patients, roughly 20% responded and more than 25% achieved disease control. Study-level points and caveats: Increased serum interferon-beta after radiation also reportedly predicted response strongly. Expansion of tumor-derived TCR clones was observed in blood after radiotherapy plus ipilimumab.

Chemo-refractory metastatic non-small-cell lung cancer patients were treated with focal radiation plus CTLA-4 blockade with ipilimumab. Sequencing was performed with immunoSEQ multiplex PCR; in TCRdb, only in-frame clones are kept and a portion is missing. This repertoire shows roughly 62,000 clones, 76% found once; its top ten account for about 3%. The CDR3 runs to 14 residues. Germline trimming cut 3 bases from V and 6 bases from J; bases unmatched to any gene: 3. Germline-derived CDR1 and CDR2 are ENHRY and SYGVKD. A remark on this clone: Its matching antigen is unknown.

This sequence was found in a human donor with non-small cell lung cancer who had a complete response to radiotherapy plus ipilimumab. The sequences come from peripheral blood, collected from a patient treated with radiotherapy plus ipilimumab. The chain links TRBV10-3 to TRBJ2-2; 8 bases are a match to TRBD2. This chain's CDR3 is CAISETGGPGELFF. The CDR3 coding sequence is TGTGCCATCAGTGAAACGGGGGGGCCCGGGGAGCTGTTTTTT.